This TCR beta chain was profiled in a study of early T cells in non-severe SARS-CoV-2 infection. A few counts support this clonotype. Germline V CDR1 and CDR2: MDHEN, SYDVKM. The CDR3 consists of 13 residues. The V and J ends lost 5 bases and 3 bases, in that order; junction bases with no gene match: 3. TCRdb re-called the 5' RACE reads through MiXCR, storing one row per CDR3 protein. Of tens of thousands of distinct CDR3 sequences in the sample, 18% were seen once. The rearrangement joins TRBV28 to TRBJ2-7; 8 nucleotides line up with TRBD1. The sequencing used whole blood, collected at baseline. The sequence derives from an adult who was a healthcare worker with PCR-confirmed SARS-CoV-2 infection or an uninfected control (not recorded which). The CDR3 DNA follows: TGTGCCAGCAGTGCCAGGGGGCTCTACGAGCAGTACTTC. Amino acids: CASSARGLYEQYF.